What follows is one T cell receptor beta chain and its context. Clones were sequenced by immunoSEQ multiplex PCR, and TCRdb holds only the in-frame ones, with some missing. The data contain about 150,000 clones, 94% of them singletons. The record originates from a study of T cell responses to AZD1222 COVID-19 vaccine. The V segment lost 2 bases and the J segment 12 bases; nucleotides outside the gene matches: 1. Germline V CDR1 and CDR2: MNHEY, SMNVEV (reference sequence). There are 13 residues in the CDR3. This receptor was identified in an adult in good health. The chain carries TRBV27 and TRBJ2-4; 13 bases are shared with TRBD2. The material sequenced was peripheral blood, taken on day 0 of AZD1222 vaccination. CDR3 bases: TGTGCCAGCAGTTTAGGGACTAGCGGGGATCAGTACTTC. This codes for CASSLGTSGDQYF.